Shown below are 17 T cell receptor beta chains from a single sample sequenced in a study of patients and donors after allogeneic stem cell transplantation. Each CDR3 protein is one row after TCRdb ran MiXCR on the RT-PCR reads. The data contain approximately 430,000 distinct CDR3 sequences, around 16% of them singletons. The sequenced sample consisted of blood, either unsorted or a sorted T cell fraction (not recorded which). The origin of the receptors is a human donor who was either an allogeneic HSCT recipient or a stem cell or donor lymphocyte infusion donor (not recorded which). It is not recorded whose cells these are; they may come from a transplant donor.

The chain joins TRBV12-5 to TRBJ1-2; tentative D call: TRBD1 (5 bases). This CDR3 comprises 15 residues. V was shortened by 2 bases and J by 4 bases, with 14 bases between the two germline ends. Per germline, CDR1 LGHNT and CDR2 FRNRAP. The CDR3 DNA is TGTGCTAGTGGTTTGTTCTCCAGGGTAACCTATGGCTACACCTTC. Its protein is CASGLFSRVTYGYTF.

J is TRBJ1-5 and V is TRBV27; TRBD1 agrees at 7 bases. The CDR3 extends over 15 amino acids. V gave up 5 bases and J gave up 4 bases; unmatched junction bases: 8. CDR1 MNHEY and CDR2 SMNVEV come from the germline V gene (reference sequence). The CDR3 nucleotides are TGTGCCAGCAGTCCTTCGACAGGGAAGAATCAGCCCCAGCATTTT. This codes for CASSPSTGKNQPQHF.

The V gene is TRBV5-4, the J gene TRBJ2-7; the D call may be TRBD1 or TRBD2 (7 bases each). Germline CDR1 and CDR2: SGHNT and YYREEE (reference sequence). Trimming stripped 4 bases from V and 5 bases from J, with 16 bases between. The CDR3 has 14 residues. DNA for the CDR3: TGTGCCAGCAGCCCGGGGGGAGGGGGCAACGAGCAGTACTTC. Encoded protein: CASSPGGGGNEQYF.

The rearrangement uses TRBV5-1 and TRBJ2-6, with D hard to call. V was pared by 0 bases and J by 8 bases, with 12 bases between. The CDR3 spans 15 residues. Germline V lookup: CDR1 SGHRS, CDR2 YFSETQ. The CDR3 DNA follows: TGCGCCAGCAGCTTGGACAGCCGTCGGACCAACGTCCTGACTTTC. This translates into CASSLDSRRTNVLTF.

This clonotype was seen more than once but under ten times. This sequence joins TRBV3-1 and TRBJ1-5; no reliable D call. The V and J ends lost 1 base and 4 bases respectively, with 2 bases between them. CDR1 LGHDT and CDR2 YNNKEL come from the germline V gene (reference sequence). This CDR3 comprises 12 residues. The CDR3 reads CASSQVNQPQHF. The CDR3 bases are TGTGCCAGCAGCCAAGTTAATCAGCCCCAGCATTTT.

This clonotype showed up just a few times. The gene calls are TRBV20-1 and TRBJ2-3, with 7 bases lining up with TRBD2. The V and J ends lost 5 bases and 1 base, in that order; junction bases with no gene match: 9. Germline V gene data show CDR1 as DFQATT and CDR2 as SNEGSKA (reference sequence). The CDR3 is 15 amino acids. The CDR3 loop reads CSASPLADRTDTQYF. The DNA of the CDR3 is TGCAGTGCTTCCCCCCTAGCGGACCGCACAGATACGCAGTATTTT.

This clonotype has a handful of counts. The rearrangement joins TRBV20-1 to TRBJ1-4; D is unclear. The CDR3 loop spans 13 amino acids. The germline V gene encodes CDR1 DFQATT and CDR2 SNEGSKA (reference sequence). Trimming stripped 3 bases from V and 5 bases from J, with 10 bases between. The CDR3 here is CSASRQENEKLFF. Written as DNA, the CDR3 is TGCAGTGCTAGCAGGCAGGAGAATGAAAAACTGTTTTTT.

This clonotype has a handful of counts. The chain links TRBV4-3 to TRBJ1-2, with D tentatively TRBD1 (5 bases). Trimming removed 4 bases from V and 4 bases from J, with 10 bases in between. CDR3 length equals 13 residues. CDR1 is LGHNA and CDR2 is YSLEER in the germline V gene. The CDR3 loop reads CASSPARVYGYTF. DNA for the CDR3: TGCGCCAGCAGCCCTGCCAGGGTCTATGGCTACACCTTC.

This rearrangement joins TRBV2 to TRBJ2-7; TRBD2 agrees at 11 bases. The ends lost 6 bases at V and 0 bases at J; junction bases unmatched: 7. The germline gives CDR1 SNHLY, CDR2 FYNNEI. The CDR3 has 16 residues. The CDR3 region has the DNA TGTGCCAGCAGACGGCTAGCGGGAGGAATCTCCTACGAGCAGTACTTC. This sequence encodes CASRRLAGGISYEQYF.

This clonotype appeared once. This chain links TRBV18 with TRBJ1-1; D remains unclear. Trimming removed 1 base at V and 8 bases at J, with 14 bases between. Germline CDR1 is KGHSH and CDR2 is LQKENI. The CDR3 is 14 residues long. CDR3 loop: CASSPLVQIGEAFF. The DNA for the CDR3 is TGTGCCAGCTCACCACTGGTGCAGATTGGAGAAGCTTTCTTT.

The chain uses TRBV6-5 and TRBJ2-1; D call uncertain. The germline V gene has CDR1 MNHEY and CDR2 SVGAGI. The CDR3 sequence is 16 residues long. The V and J ends lost 0 bases and 4 bases respectively, with 13 bases between them. The CDR3 nucleotides read TGTGCCAGCAGTTACTCGAGGTGGATAAGGTACAATGAGCAGTTCTTC. This sequence encodes CASSYSRWIRYNEQFF.

This clonotype was observed a few times. The rearrangement joins TRBV20-1 to TRBJ1-5; TRBD1 aligns across 9 bases. Per germline, CDR1 DFQATT and CDR2 SNEGSKA (reference sequence). V gave up 6 bases and J gave up 0 bases; unmatched junction bases: 6. CDR3 size: 15 residues. The CDR3 nucleotides are TGCAGTGCGACAGGGGGAATGGGTAGCAATCAGCCCCAGCATTTT. It specifies CSATGGMGSNQPQHF.

The chain uses TRBV11-3 and TRBJ2-7, with D perhaps being TRBD1 or TRBD2 (5 bases each). V was shortened by 3 bases and J by 3 bases, with 12 bases between the two germline ends. The CDR3 has 14 residues. Germline assignment: CDR1 SGHNT and CDR2 YENEEA. CDR3 loop: CASSFRDGNYEQYF. The CDR3 DNA sequence: TGTGCCAGCAGCTTCCGGGACGGAAACTACGAGCAGTACTTC.

A single count supports this clonotype. The chain recombines TRBV7-9 with TRBJ1-2, with TRBD1 matching 8 bases. The germline CDR1 and CDR2 sequences are SEHNR and FQNEAQ (reference sequence). The CDR3 contains 14 residues. Germline trimming cut 5 bases from V and 4 bases from J; bases unmatched to any gene: 6. CDR3 residues: CASSEIQGGYGYTF. CDR3 coding DNA: TGTGCCAGCAGCGAAATACAGGGGGGCTATGGCTACACCTTC.

This clonotype was observed many times. This chain links TRBV20-1 with TRBJ1-6, with a tentative D call TRBD1 (5 bases). The CDR3 covers 15 residues. Germline assignment: CDR1 DFQATT and CDR2 SNEGSKA (reference sequence). V lost 1 base and J 7 bases, leaving 14 bases between the germline ends. The CDR3 nucleotides read TGCAGTGCTAGAGGACCCGGCGGGGGAAATTCACCCCTCCACTTT. It yields the protein CSARGPGGGNSPLHF.

As for this clonotype: A junction boundary mismatches the germline segment, possibly from a read error. The genes are TRBV5-6 and TRBJ1-6; 8 nucleotides match TRBD1. Germline loops: CDR1 SGHDT, CDR2 YYEEEE. The CDR3 has 16 amino acids. The CDR3 loop reads CASRSATGGYSSPLHF. CDR3 DNA: TGTGCCAGCAGATCCGCAACAGGGGGATATAGTTCACCCCTCCACTTT.

The V and J genes are TRBV6-2 or TRBV6-3 and TRBJ2-5, with D possibly TRBD2 on 6 matching bases. V lost 0 bases and J 7 bases, leaving 21 bases between the germline ends. CDR1 and CDR2 (germline): MNHEY, SVGEGT. CDR3 length: 17 amino acids. The DNA of the CDR3 is TGTGCCAGCAGTTACTCGTGGCCTAGCGCCTTAGGAGGGACCCAGTACTTC. Residues: CASSYSWPSALGGTQYF.